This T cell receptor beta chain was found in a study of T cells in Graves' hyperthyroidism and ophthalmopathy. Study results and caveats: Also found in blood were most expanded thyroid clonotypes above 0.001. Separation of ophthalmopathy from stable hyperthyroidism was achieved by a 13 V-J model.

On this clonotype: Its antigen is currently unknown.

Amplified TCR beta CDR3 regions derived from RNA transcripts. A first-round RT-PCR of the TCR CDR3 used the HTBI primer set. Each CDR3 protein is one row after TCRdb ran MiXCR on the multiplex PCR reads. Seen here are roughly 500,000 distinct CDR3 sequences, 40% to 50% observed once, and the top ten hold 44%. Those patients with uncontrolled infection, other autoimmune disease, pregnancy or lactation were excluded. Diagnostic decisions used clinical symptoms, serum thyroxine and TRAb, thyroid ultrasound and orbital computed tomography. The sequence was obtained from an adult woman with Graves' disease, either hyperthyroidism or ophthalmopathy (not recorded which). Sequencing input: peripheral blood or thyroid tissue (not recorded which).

DNA for the CDR3: TGCAGCGTTGCGGGGACAGCAATTAACTATGGCTACACCTTC. It yields the protein CSVAGTAINYGYTF. The gene calls are TRBV29-1 and TRBJ1-2; TRBD1 agrees at 7 bases. CDR1 is SQVTM and CDR2 is ANQGSEA in the germline V gene. CDR3 size: 14 residues. V was pared by 4 bases and J by 1 base, with 6 bases of the junction left unmatched.